The sequence of this T cell receptor (beta chain) was determined in a study of blood T cells in healthy people across ages. Findings and limits, study-wide: The fall in TCR beta diversity per million T cells was roughly linear with age. Versus aged donors, long-lived donors had higher diversity and more naive CD4+ cells.

For this clonotype: Its antigen is currently unknown.

V gave up 5 bases and J gave up 5 bases, with 21 bases separating them. Germline V gives CDR1 SGHTA, CDR2 FQGNSA. The CDR3 sequence is 16 residues long. Using a J-beta primer mix together with a sample-barcoded 5' primer, a second PCR was run for roughly 6 to 11 cycles. Each cDNA molecule was tagged by a template-switch adaptor that had 12 random nucleotides. No fewer than 3 million CDR3-containing paired-end reads came from each sample. TCRdb ran MiXCR on the 5' RACE reads and lists one entry per CDR3 protein. The repertoire consists of hundreds of thousands of distinct CDR3 sequences, with 32% occurring once and the leading ten covering roughly 15%.

The rearrangement uses TRBV7-2 and TRBJ1-2, with TRBD1 as a possible D gene (5 bases). Specimen: blood. The TCR originated in a woman of 80 years or more in good health. CDR3 sequence reads: CASSASPRDRSYGYTF. The CDR3 DNA reads as TGTGCCAGCAGCGCTAGTCCCCGGGACCGATCTTATGGCTACACCTTC.